The clone carrying this T cell receptor (beta chain) has a handful of counts. Antigen specificity is unknown. This CDR3 contains 12 residues. Trimming left V 6 bases short and J 10 bases short, with 15 bases between. Per the germline V gene, CDR1 is KGHSH and CDR2 is LQKENI. This sample stems from a study of spatial heterogeneity in lung cancer. Study background: Researchers sequenced follow-up PBMC samples if they had them, and these came a median of around two years after resection. Every unique TCR and UMI combination, on average, appeared more than ten times in raw reads.

Individually, TCR cDNA molecules were each labelled with a unique molecular identifier. Via MiXCR, TCRdb re-called the 5' RACE reads, giving one row per CDR3 protein. The sample lists about 52,000 distinct CDR3 sequences; less than 9% were seen once. Sample time point: blood at routine non-recurrence follow-up after resection. Whole RNA was taken from tumor, nontumor lung or frozen PBMC; it was then sequenced unsorted. The study's findings and limits: Blood carried ubiquitous expanded tumor TCRs more at resection than follow-up.

The source of this sequence is a female donor with early-stage non-small cell lung cancer. This chain uses TRBV18 with TRBJ1-1; tentatively, D is TRBD1 (5 bases). The sample was PBMCs, taken at follow-up. CDR3 nucleotide sequence: TGTGCCAGCTCTACCCAGGGTAGTGGAGCTTTCTTT. Its protein is CASSTQGSGAFF.